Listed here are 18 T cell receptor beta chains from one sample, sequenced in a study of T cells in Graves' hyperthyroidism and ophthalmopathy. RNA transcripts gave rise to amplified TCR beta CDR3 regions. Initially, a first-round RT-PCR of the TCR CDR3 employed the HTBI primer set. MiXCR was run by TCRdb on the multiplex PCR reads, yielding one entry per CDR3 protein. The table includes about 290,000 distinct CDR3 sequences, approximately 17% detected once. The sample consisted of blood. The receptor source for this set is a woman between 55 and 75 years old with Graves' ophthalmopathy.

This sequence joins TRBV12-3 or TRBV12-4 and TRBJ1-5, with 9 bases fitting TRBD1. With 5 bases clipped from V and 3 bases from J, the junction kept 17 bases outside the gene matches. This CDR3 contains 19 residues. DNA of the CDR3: TGTGCCAGCAGTGGGCCGGGACAGGGTTTCCGCCAACTCAATCAGCCCCAGCATTTT. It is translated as CASSGPGQGFRQLNQPQHF.

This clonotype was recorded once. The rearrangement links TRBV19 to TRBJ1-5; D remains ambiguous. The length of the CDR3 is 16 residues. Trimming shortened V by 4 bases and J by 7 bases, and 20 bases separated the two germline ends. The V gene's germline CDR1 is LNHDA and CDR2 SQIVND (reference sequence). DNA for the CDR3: TGTGCCAGTAGTACCCGTAGCCCGGACTGGTACCAGCCCCAGCATTTT. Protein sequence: CASSTRSPDWYQPQHF.

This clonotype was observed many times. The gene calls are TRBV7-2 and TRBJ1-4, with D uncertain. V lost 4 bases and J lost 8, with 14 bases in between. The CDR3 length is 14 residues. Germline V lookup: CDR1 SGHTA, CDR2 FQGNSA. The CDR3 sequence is CASSWNSYGEKLFF. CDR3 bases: TGTGCCAGCAGCTGGAACAGTTATGGGGAAAAACTGTTTTTT.

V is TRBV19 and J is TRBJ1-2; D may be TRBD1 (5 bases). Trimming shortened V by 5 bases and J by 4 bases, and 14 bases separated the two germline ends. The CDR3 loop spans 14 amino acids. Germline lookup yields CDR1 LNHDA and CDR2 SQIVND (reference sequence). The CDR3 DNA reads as TGTGCCAGTAGTCTCAGGGACTACGGCTATGGCTACACCTTC. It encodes CASSLRDYGYGYTF.

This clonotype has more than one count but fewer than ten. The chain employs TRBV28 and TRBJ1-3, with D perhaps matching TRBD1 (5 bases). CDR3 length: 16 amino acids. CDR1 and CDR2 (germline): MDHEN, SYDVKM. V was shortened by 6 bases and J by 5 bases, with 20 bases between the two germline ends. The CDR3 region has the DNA TGTGCCAGCAGCCCCGCCGGGACGACGGGAAGAAACACCATATATTTT. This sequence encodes CASSPAGTTGRNTIYF.

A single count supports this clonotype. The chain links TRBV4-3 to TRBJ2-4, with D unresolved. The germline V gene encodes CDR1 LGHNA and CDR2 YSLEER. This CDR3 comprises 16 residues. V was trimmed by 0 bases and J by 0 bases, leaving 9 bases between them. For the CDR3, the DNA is TGCGCCAGCAGCCAAGAGTCTCCCCTAGCCAAAAACATTCAGTACTTC. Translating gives CASSQESPLAKNIQYF.

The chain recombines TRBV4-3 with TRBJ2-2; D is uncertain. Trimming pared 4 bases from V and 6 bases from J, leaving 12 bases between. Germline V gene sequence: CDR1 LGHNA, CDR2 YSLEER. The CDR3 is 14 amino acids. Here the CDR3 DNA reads TGCGCCAGCAGCCTCAGTTTGACCCCCGGGGAGCTGTTTTTT. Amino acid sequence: CASSLSLTPGELFF.

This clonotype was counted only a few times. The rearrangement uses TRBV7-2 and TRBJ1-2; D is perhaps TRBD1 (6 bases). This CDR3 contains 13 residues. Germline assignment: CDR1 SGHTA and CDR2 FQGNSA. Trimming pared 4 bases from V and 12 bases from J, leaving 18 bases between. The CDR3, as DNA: TGTGCCAGCAGCTCAGCAGGGGTCTCGGGGAACACCTTC. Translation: CASSSAGVSGNTF.

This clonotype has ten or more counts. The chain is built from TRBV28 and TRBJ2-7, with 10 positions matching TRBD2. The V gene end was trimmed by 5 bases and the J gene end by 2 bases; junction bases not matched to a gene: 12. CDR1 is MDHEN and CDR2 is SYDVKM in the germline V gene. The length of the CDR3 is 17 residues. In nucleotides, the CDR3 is TGTGCCAGCAGTCTTTTTATGCTAGCGGGAGCCGCCTACGAGCAGTACTTC. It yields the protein CASSLFMLAGAAYEQYF.

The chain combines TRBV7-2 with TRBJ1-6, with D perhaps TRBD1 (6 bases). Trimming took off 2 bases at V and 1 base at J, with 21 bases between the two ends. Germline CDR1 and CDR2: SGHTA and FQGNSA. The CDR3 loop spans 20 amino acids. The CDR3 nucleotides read TGTGCCAGCAGCTTACCCCGGCAGGGGCTATACGGGTCCTATAATTCACCCCTCCACTTT. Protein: CASSLPRQGLYGSYNSPLHF. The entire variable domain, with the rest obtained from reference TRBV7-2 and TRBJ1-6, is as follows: GAGVSQSPSNKVTEKGKDVELRCDPISGHTALYWYRQSLGQGLEFLIYFQGNSAPDKSGLPSDRFSAERTGGSVSTLTIQRTQQEDSAVYLCASSLPRQGLYGSYNSPLHFGNGTRLTVT.

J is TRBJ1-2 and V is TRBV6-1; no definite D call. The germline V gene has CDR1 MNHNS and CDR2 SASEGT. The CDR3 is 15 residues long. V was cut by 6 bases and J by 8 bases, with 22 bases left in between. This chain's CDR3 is CASSQGASSLSGYTF. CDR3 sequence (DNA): TGTGCCAGCAGCCAAGGAGCGTCCTCTTTGAGCGGCTACACCTTC.

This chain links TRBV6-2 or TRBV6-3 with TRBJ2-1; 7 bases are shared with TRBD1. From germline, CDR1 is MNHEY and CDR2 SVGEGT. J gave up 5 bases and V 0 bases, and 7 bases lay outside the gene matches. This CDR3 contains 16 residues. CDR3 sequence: CASSYSRDRDDNEQFF. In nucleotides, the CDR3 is TGTGCCAGCAGTTACTCACGGGACAGAGACGACAATGAGCAGTTCTTC.

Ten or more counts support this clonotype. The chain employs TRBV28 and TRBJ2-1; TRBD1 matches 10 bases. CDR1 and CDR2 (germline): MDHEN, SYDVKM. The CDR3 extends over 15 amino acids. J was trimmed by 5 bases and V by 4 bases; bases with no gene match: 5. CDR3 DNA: TGTGCCAGCAGTTCGCCGGGACAGGGGCACAATGAGCAGTTCTTC. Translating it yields CASSSPGQGHNEQFF. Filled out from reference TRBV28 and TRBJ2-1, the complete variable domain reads DVKVTQSSRYLVKRTGEKVFLECVQDMDHENMFWYRQDPGLGLRLIYFSYDVKMKEKGDIPEGYSVSREKKERFSLILESASTNQTSMYLCASSSPGQGHNEQFFGPGTRLTVL.

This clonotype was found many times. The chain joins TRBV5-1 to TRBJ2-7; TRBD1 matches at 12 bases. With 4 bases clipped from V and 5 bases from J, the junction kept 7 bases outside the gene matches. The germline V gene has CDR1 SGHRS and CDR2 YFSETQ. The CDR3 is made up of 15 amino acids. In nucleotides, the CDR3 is TGCGCCAGCAGCGGGGGGACAGGGGGCCGTGACGAGCAGTACTTC. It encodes CASSGGTGGRDEQYF. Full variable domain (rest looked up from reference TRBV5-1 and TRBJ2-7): KAGVTQTPRYLIKTRGQQVTLSCSPISGHRSVSWYQQTPGQGLQFLFEYFSETQRNKGNFPGRFSGRQFSNSRSEMNVSTLELGDSALYLCASSGGTGGRDEQYFGPGTRLTVT.

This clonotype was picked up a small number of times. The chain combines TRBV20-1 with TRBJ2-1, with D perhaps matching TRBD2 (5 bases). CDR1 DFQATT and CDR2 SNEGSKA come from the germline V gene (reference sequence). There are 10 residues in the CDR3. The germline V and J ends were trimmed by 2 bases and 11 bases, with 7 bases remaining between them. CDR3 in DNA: TGCAGTGCTAGAATCGGGAAGCAGTTCTTC. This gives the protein CSARIGKQFF.

The DNA for the CDR3 is TGTGCCAGCAGCCTGCGACTAGCGGGAGCGTTGGATACGCAGTATTTT. Amino acid sequence: CASSLRLAGALDTQYF. The rearrangement joins TRBV5-8 to TRBJ2-3; TRBD2 matches 12 bases. The V gene's germline CDR1 is SGHTS and CDR2 YDEGEE. CDR3 length: 16 amino acids. Germline trimming cut 4 bases from V and 6 bases from J; bases unmatched to any gene: 9. Full variable domain (remainder filled in from reference TRBV5-8 and TRBJ2-3): EAGVTQSPTHLIKTRGQQATLRCSPISGHTSVYWYQQALGLGLQFLLWYDEGEERNRGNFPPRFSGRQFPNYSSELNVNALELEDSALYLCASSLRLAGALDTQYFGPGTRLTVL.

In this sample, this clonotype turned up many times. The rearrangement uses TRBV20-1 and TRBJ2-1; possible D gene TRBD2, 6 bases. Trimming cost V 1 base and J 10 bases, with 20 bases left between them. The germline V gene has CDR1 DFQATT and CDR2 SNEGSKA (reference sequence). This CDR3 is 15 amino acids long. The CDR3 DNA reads TGCAGTGCTAGAGTTCCGGATGGGGTAGGAGGGGAGCAGTTCTTC. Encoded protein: CSARVPDGVGGEQFF.

CDR3 in amino acids: CASSSRGQGRETQYF. For the CDR3, the DNA is TGTGCCAGCAGCTCTCGAGGACAGGGGAGAGAGACCCAGTACTTC. V gene TRBV7-3 combines with J gene TRBJ2-5; TRBD1 matches 9 bases. V lost 4 bases and J lost 4; bases outside the gene matches: 7. Germline values: CDR1 SGHTA, CDR2 FQGTGA. CDR3 size: 15 residues.